This T cell receptor (beta chain) emerged from a study of beta chain features in type 1 diabetes. About the study: All samples together contributed more than 90,000,000 sorted cells for examination. Findings and limits, study-wide: Any PCR bias toward short templates would affect both groups alike. Among patients, naive, central memory and Treg TCRB repertoires appeared more similar than among healthy donors.

This clone was counted a few times. What it binds is unknown. Each population that was sorted was more than 95% pure. This CDR3 has 14 amino acids. What was sequenced were expressed TCRB transcripts, since all of the isolated RNA had been reverse transcribed. Assay: immunoSEQ multiplex PCR; the TCRdb copy retains only in-frame clones and omits some. Of a few hundred thousand clones in the sample, about 30% are singletons; the top ten hold under 4.5%. This chain links TRBV21-1 with TRBJ2-3; the table's D call TRBD2 went unverified against the DNA. TRBV21-1 is recorded as a pseudogene. Sequences were obtained from central memory CD4+ T cells from blood. The clonotype was recovered from a man younger than 45 in good health. The CDR3 DNA follows: TGTGCCAGCAGCAAAACTAGTCGAGCGGATACGCAGTATTTT. Amino acid sequence: CASSKTSRADTQYF.